The entry below gives a single TCR beta chain sequence along with its context. Antigen: not known. Mismatch with germline at one junction end may stem from a read error. This specimen comes from a study of molecular identifiers for immune sequencing clone quantification. Across the study: For replicates, RNA isolated from roughly 20,000 or 100,000 naive CD8 cells was divided into five portions, of which four were sequenced.

Broader study findings: Over 97% of effector molecules, yet under 1% of naive-cell molecules, were held by clones above 20 RNA copies. Jurkat TCR RNA spiked in from one cell reportedly remained identifiable amid approximately 1 million naive cells.

TCRdb called the PCR reads again in MiXCR, with one record for every CDR3 protein. Among 15,000 to 20,000 distinct CDR3 sequences listed, 20% to 25% were seen once. Specimen: naive CD8+ T cells from blood, with Jurkat cell RNA spiked in. As for subset: FACS-sorted CD8+CD4-CCR7+CD45RA+ naive T cells. This receptor was taken from a human donor in good health. Some libraries in this study had Jurkat cell RNA spiked in.

CDR3 in DNA: TGTGCCAGCACCTACACCGGGACAGAGGCCCACTATGGCCACACCTTC. Translation: CASTYTGTEAHYGHTF. The V and J genes are TRBV13 and TRBJ1-2; 7 bases fit TRBD1. The CDR3 runs 16 residues. Germline V lookup: CDR1 PRHDT, CDR2 FYEKMQ (reference sequence).